This T cell receptor beta chain appears in the sequencing data of a study of blood T cell repertoires in COVID-19. Study-wide background: Acute and convalescent COVID-19 samples came from the United States, Italy and Spain. PBMCs, B-cell-depleted T cells, or T cells were the source of the cDNA or gDNA that made up the material.

CDR1 and CDR2 (germline): MNHEY, SMNVEV (reference sequence). The CDR3 length is 14 residues. V was clipped by 5 bases and J by 5 bases; unmatched bases: 5. Authors' data handling: Using reference gene primer amplification, nucleated cell counts were estimated. The data were produced by immunoSEQ multiplex PCR, yet TCRdb's version contains in-frame clones alone and is incomplete. Clone size and the V and J calls come from that table; the DNA yielded D and trimming. The top ten hold around 4.5% of the sample, which has 200,000 or so clones, 85% to 90% seen once. The sequenced material came from peripheral blood. The sequence came from a man aged 50 to 60 with acute or convalescent COVID-19. The chain employs TRBV27 and TRBJ1-1; 10 bases agree with TRBD1. This CDR3 is CASSGDRGETEAFF. The DNA for the CDR3 is TGTGCCAGCAGTGGGGACAGGGGTGAGACTGAAGCTTTCTTT.